The rows below give T cell receptor beta chains drawn from one sample of a study of yellow fever vaccine responses in identical twins. From the RT-PCR reads, TCRdb called clonotypes with MiXCR, one entry per CDR3 protein. The sample carries under 6,000 distinct CDR3 sequences, 71% recorded once. The material sequenced was T cells from blood (PBMCs), unsorted or a sorted subset (not recorded which), taken before or after yellow fever vaccination (not recorded which). These receptors were taken from a woman in her late teens or twenties who received the yellow fever vaccine. The conserved cysteine and the conserved F or W are not part of the CDR3 here. Size tells how often a clone was seen (once, few, many) or the class of an expanded clone, and some rows leave it out.

- | TRBV7-6 | ASSLLINTEAF
- | TRBV7-3 | ASSPRDGPYEQY
- | TRBV12-3/TRBV12-4 | ASGSDQGAVYGYT
- | TRBV11-1 | ASSPGGHEQY
- | TRBV27 | ASSSPAGVTDNEQF
- | TRBV18 | ASSAEITGLLTQY
- | TRBV28 | ASSFALRDSDTQY
few | TRBV4-1 | ASSQDRGRGQGYT
few | TRBV13 | ASRSQRVTSYNEQF
once | TRBV12-3/TRBV12-4 | ASIRGQGNTQY
- | TRBV28 | ASSFGQGTNTEAF
- | TRBV10-1 | ASSESEETQY
- | TRBV19 | ASRQGSAETQY
- | TRBV29-1 | SVEGVGTSSYNEQF
- | TRBV7-2 | ASRESGTYEQY
- | TRBV18 | ASSPQGRERTGELF
few | TRBV15 | ATSRDGAHEKLF
few | TRBV9 | ASSPAGRAGEQF